The sequence of this T cell receptor (beta chain) was determined in a study of cytomegalovirus exposure and HLA in healthy donors. With 1 base clipped from V and 0 bases from J, the junction kept 1 base outside the gene matches. Germline V gene sequence: CDR1 LNHDA, CDR2 SQIVND (reference sequence). There are 16 residues in the CDR3. Regarding this clone: Its cognate antigen is unknown.

Whole-study findings and limits: A later analysis showed TCR association rates differing by HLA locus, peaking at DRB1 and lowest at HLA-C. Later on, an analysis found that several of the most significant clusters appeared to be linked to common viral pathogens, which included parvovirus B19. The productive fraction for most TCR beta V segments was about 90% or about 30% in an earlier analysis.

The PCR employed 60 Vbeta primers together with 13 Jbeta primers. Methods used by the authors: The authors later counted roughly 76 million unique TCR beta chains, roughly 10 million of them shared. Using immunoSEQ multiplex PCR, the repertoire was profiled, and TCRdb retains in-frame clones only, with some absent. The D gene and trimming were derived from the DNA, and the V and J assignments and clone size from that table. The sample lists approximately 100,000 clones, around 80% occurring once. This chain uses TRBV19 with TRBJ2-2; 8 nucleotides match TRBD2. Material: PBMCs. The TCR sequence derives from a woman aged 50 to 60 in good health and CMV-seropositive. The CDR3 spells CASSIAGGPNTGELFF. The CDR3 coding sequence is TGTGCCAGTAGTATAGCGGGAGGGCCGAACACCGGGGAGCTGTTTTTT.